This T cell receptor beta chain was obtained from a study of T-cell memory formation after mild COVID-19. Study overall: Across donors, TCR clusters were largely donor specific.

Germline V lookup: CDR1 DFQATT, CDR2 SNEGSKA (reference sequence). This CDR3 contains 18 residues. V lost 5 bases to trimming and J lost 1 base; unmatched junction nucleotides: 15. The authors produced TCR alpha and TCR beta cDNA libraries with sample barcodes and UMIs by 5'RACE using constant-segment primers. Via MiXCR, TCRdb re-called the 5' RACE reads, giving one row per CDR3 protein. Found here are 170,000 or so distinct CDR3 sequences, 20% to 25% of them singletons; the top ten hold around 23%. On this clonotype: Its specificity is not known.

Study-wide results and limits: Clones that got smaller from day 15 to 85 had even CD4/CD8, while clones growing later tipped toward CD4+. Mostly located in CM and EM were contracting CD4+ clones, with contracting CD8+ clones located in EMRA.

The chain uses TRBV20-1 and TRBJ1-4; TRBD1 aligns across 8 bases. Material: PBMCs or a T cell subset sorted from them (not recorded which). The receptor comes from an adult woman who had mild COVID-19 (a few samples of this study predate the infection). Cell type and time point are not known. As DNA, the CDR3 is TGCAGTGCTTGGGGTCTGGACAGGGAGGGGCGAACTAATGAAAAACTGTTTTTT. It codes for CSAWGLDREGRTNEKLFF.